Here is one T cell receptor (beta chain) with its context. No antigen is known for it. This CDR3 has 17 residues. Per the germline V gene, CDR1 is KGHSH and CDR2 is LQKENI. These data come from a study of T cells expressing NK-cell markers. Study-level results: HCMV specificity of expanded NKG2C+ T cell clones remained unclear. In roughly six donors, dominant CD3+CD56+NKG2C+ clonotypes ranked among the top 10 CD8+ clonotypes.

TCRdb re-called the 5' RACE reads and catalogs CDR3 proteins one per entry, DNA excluded. The listing records 550,000 to 600,000 distinct CDR3 sequences. The clonotype was recovered from a young man in good health. The V gene is TRBV18, the J gene TRBJ2-3; the TCRdb call, TRBD1, lacks DNA for checking. The sequenced sample consisted of blood T cells: a sorted CD56 or NKG2C T cell subset, CD4+ or CD8+ T cells, or bulk PBMC T cells (not recorded which). The CDR3 reads CASSPSFGREGGDTQYF.